Below are 10 T cell receptor beta chains sequenced from a single sample in a study of T-cell memory formation after mild COVID-19 (dated by TCRdb to the early 2020s). The library was produced with 5' RACE. TCRdb names Illumina NovaSeq 6000 as the instrument used. Clones were called with MiXCR by TCRdb after fastp trimmed the public reads at Q25, and only in-frame beta chains were retained. CDR3 protein duplicates are merged, each entry listing the most common genes and DNA. The sample includes roughly 110,000 distinct CDR3 sequences, with roughly an eighth observed a single time. In total, the top ten clones hold around 30% of the sample. Sequencing input: PBMCs or a T cell subset sorted from them (not recorded which). These receptors came from an adult woman who had mild COVID-19 (a few samples of this study predate the infection). The sample titles of this study are shuffled in the database, so cell type and time point are left out; the donor was told from shared clones.

This clonotype showed up just a few times. V and J are TRBV15 and TRBJ2-1; D is perhaps TRBD2 (6 bases). The CDR3 has 14 amino acids. Trimming pared 5 bases from V and 10 bases from J, leaving 18 bases between. Looked up from germline, CDR1 is LNHNV and CDR2 is YYDKDF (reference sequence). The CDR3 coding sequence is TGTGCCACCAGCGGGACTGACGTTCTCGGGGAGCAGTTCTTC. Translation: CATSGTDVLGEQFF.

V and J are TRBV4-1 and TRBJ2-2; TRBD1 agrees at 10 bases. Losses at the gene ends were 4 bases for V and 3 bases for J; bases not matched to a gene: 5. This CDR3 has 16 amino acids. In germline, CDR1 is MGHRA, CDR2 YSYEKL. The CDR3 protein is CASSPRDRGDTGELFF. The CDR3 DNA reads TGCGCCAGCAGCCCCCGGGACAGGGGAGACACCGGGGAGCTGTTTTTT.

V and J are TRBV12-3 or TRBV12-4 and TRBJ1-4, with a tentative D call TRBD1 (6 bases). The CDR3 is 16 residues long. V lost 4 bases to trimming and J lost 0 bases, with 12 bases between them. The CDR3: CASSSRDTATNEKLFF. CDR3 DNA sequence: TGTGCCAGCAGTTCCAGGGACACAGCAACTAATGAAAAACTGTTTTTT.

This clonotype was seen a few times. The chain recombines TRBV7-9 with TRBJ1-6; D unclear. The CDR3 length is 12 residues. From germline, CDR1 is SEHNR and CDR2 FQNEAQ (reference sequence). The germline V and J ends were trimmed by 3 bases and 7 bases, with 4 bases remaining between them. CDR3 bases: TGTGCCAGCAGCTTGGAAAATTCACCCCTCCACTTT. This translates into CASSLENSPLHF.

The V call is TRBV20-1, the J call TRBJ1-1; 8 bases fit TRBD1. Trimming at V came to 4 bases and at J to 6 bases, leaving 1 base not matched to a gene. Germline lookup yields CDR1 DFQATT and CDR2 SNEGSKA (reference sequence). CDR3 length equals 11 residues. The CDR3 reads CSATTGAEAFF. CDR3 coding DNA: TGCAGTGCTACGACAGGGGCTGAAGCTTTCTTT.

The chain has TRBV2 and TRBJ1-1; D call uncertain. Trimming left V 6 bases short and J 2 bases short, with 16 bases between. The CDR3 runs to 15 residues. CDR1 is SNHLY, CDR2 FYNNEI, per germline. The CDR3 region has the DNA TGTGCCAGCAGCGCCGTAGGGCAGGTAAACACTGAAGCTTTCTTT. Its protein product is CASSAVGQVNTEAFF.

This clonotype was observed many times. J is TRBJ2-3 and V is TRBV7-3; the D gene is possibly TRBD2 (6 bases). V lost 7 bases, J lost 6 bases, and 14 bases lay in between. This CDR3 has 13 residues. Germline assignment: CDR1 SGHTA and CDR2 FQGTGA. CDR3 in amino acids: CASNNGGADTQYF. In nucleotides, the CDR3 is TGTGCCAGCAACAATGGAGGGGCGGATACGCAGTATTTT.

There are a few counts of this clonotype. The V gene is TRBV11-2, the J gene TRBJ1-1; TRBD1 is a possible D gene (5 bases). Trimming took off 4 bases at V and 0 bases at J, with 15 bases between the two ends. From germline, CDR1 is SGHAT and CDR2 FQNNGV. The CDR3 extends over 16 amino acids. The CDR3 DNA reads as TGTGCCAGCAGCTGGGGGGGGACCTTCATGAACACTGAAGCTTTCTTT. This sequence encodes CASSWGGTFMNTEAFF.

This clonotype was observed a handful of times. A much larger clone is a single base away; this may be a read error. The V gene is TRBV12-3 or TRBV12-4, the J gene TRBJ2-2; no definite D call. The CDR3 extends over 12 amino acids. Trimming removed 3 bases at V and 6 bases at J, with 5 bases between. As DNA, the CDR3 is TGTGCCAGCAGTTTGGGGTCCGGGGAGCTGTTTTTT. It translates to CASSLGSGELFF.

This clonotype was counted a few times. The chain joins TRBV20-1 to TRBJ2-1; TRBD2 matches 8 bases. CDR3 length equals 15 residues. V was pared by 6 bases and J by 0 bases, with 7 bases of the junction left unmatched. Germline lookup yields CDR1 DFQATT and CDR2 SNEGSKA (reference sequence). The CDR3 nucleotides are TGCAGTGCGCGGGCCAGCGGGAGCTCCTACAATGAGCAGTTCTTC. Translation: CSARASGSSYNEQFF.